The 10 T cell receptor beta chains presented below share a single source sample, sequenced in a study of blood T cells in healthy people across ages. Next came a second PCR, run for roughly 6 to 11 cycles, which used a sample-barcoded 5' primer along with a J-beta primer mix. MiXCR was run by TCRdb on the 5' RACE reads, yielding one entry per CDR3 protein. The sample lists about 640,000 distinct CDR3 sequences, roughly three fifths occurring once. The sequenced sample was blood. Receptors were obtained from a man aged 55 to 69 in good health.

The chain recombines TRBV6-1 with TRBJ2-3, with 16 bases identical to TRBD2. The junction had 15 bases not matched to a gene; V was cut back by 5 bases and J by 4 bases. The length of the CDR3 is 20 residues. Per germline, CDR1 MNHNS and CDR2 SASEGT. The CDR3 sequence: CASSRMGLAGGPFLADTQYF. CDR3 nucleotide sequence: TGTGCCAGCAGTCGCATGGGACTAGCGGGGGGGCCGTTTCTCGCAGATACGCAGTATTTT.

This chain links TRBV15 with TRBJ2-1; perhaps D is TRBD1 or TRBD2 (5 bases each). With 0 bases removed from V and 8 bases from J, the gap between germline ends came to 14 bases. The length of the CDR3 is 15 residues. Germline CDR1 LNHNV, CDR2 YYDKDF (reference sequence). The DNA of the CDR3 is TGTGCCACCAGCAGAGATCGGGGCAGGGTACATGAGCAGTTCTTC. This codes for CATSRDRGRVHEQFF.

The rearrangement links TRBV9 to TRBJ2-7; 8 bases line up with TRBD1. The germline V gene encodes CDR1 SGDLS and CDR2 YYNGEE. This CDR3 has 15 residues. After removal of 0 bases from V and 3 bases from J, the junction contained 5 bases not matched to a gene. The CDR3 DNA reads TGTGCCAGCAGCGTAGGGACAGGGCCTTTCTACGAGCAGTACTTC. Its translation is CASSVGTGPFYEQYF.

The V gene is TRBV20-1, the J gene TRBJ2-7; 11 nucleotides align to TRBD1. Losses at the gene ends were 6 bases for V and 9 bases for J; bases not matched to a gene: 13. Germline assignment: CDR1 DFQATT and CDR2 SNEGSKA (reference sequence). This CDR3 region has 14 residues. CDR3 sequence reads: CSATGQGASGRQYF. DNA of the CDR3: TGCAGTGCAACTGGACAGGGGGCCTCAGGTCGGCAGTACTTC.

This chain joins TRBV29-1 and TRBJ2-1; TRBD1 matches at 10 bases. The CDR3 is made up of 13 amino acids. The germline V gene encodes CDR1 SQVTM and CDR2 ANQGSEA. V shed 5 bases and J 6 bases; nucleotides not matched to a gene: 4. The CDR3 DNA sequence: TGCAGCGTTCCGGGACAGGGGTCCAATGAGCAGTTCTTC. Translating it yields CSVPGQGSNEQFF.

The chain uses TRBV20-1 and TRBJ2-1; D is perhaps TRBD2 (5 bases). Looked up from germline, CDR1 is DFQATT and CDR2 is SNEGSKA (reference sequence). Trimming cost V 3 bases and J 13 bases, with 25 bases left between them. There are 15 residues in the CDR3. In nucleotides, the CDR3 is TGCAGTGCTAGTTCGGAGGTGGATCCAATTAGGACCCAGTTCTTC. This encodes CSASSEVDPIRTQFF.

J is TRBJ1-1 and V is TRBV4-2; 7 bases line up with TRBD1. This CDR3 contains 14 residues. Germline-derived CDR1 and CDR2 are LGHNA and YNFKEQ. J lost 7 bases, V lost 4 bases, and 9 bases had no gene match. The CDR3 DNA is TGTGCCAGCAGCCCACCCCAGGGGGGGGTTGAAGCTTTCTTT. It translates to CASSPPQGGVEAFF.

This clonotype was detected only once. The CDR3 DNA reads as TGTGCCAGCAGCTTTCAAGGGGAAAGCCTGTTTTTT. Its protein is CASSFQGESLFF. V gene TRBV3-1 combines with J gene TRBJ1-4; D might be TRBD1 (5 bases). Germline V gene data show CDR1 as LGHDT and CDR2 as YNNKEL (reference sequence). Trimming left V 5 bases short and J 14 bases short, with 15 bases between. This CDR3 is built from 12 residues.

The chain recombines TRBV20-1 with TRBJ2-5; TRBD1 might be the D (5 bases). CDR3 size: 13 residues. V shed 2 bases and J shed 1 base, with 8 bases lying between them. Germline CDR1 DFQATT, CDR2 SNEGSKA (reference sequence). The CDR3 spells CSARQGTQETQYF. DNA for the CDR3: TGCAGTGCTAGACAGGGCACCCAAGAGACCCAGTACTTC.

The chain recombines TRBV7-9 with TRBJ1-2; the D gene is possibly TRBD1 (5 bases). In germline, CDR1 is SEHNR, CDR2 FQNEAQ (reference sequence). Deletions cut 4 bases from V and 7 bases from J, with 13 bases between. There are 13 residues in the CDR3. CDR3 loop: CASSSMAGSGYTF. CDR3 DNA sequence: TGTGCCAGCAGCTCGATGGCAGGGAGTGGCTACACCTTC.